Listed here are 13 T cell receptor beta chains from one sample, sequenced in a study of vaccination effects on CD4 cells after COVID-19. Some clones are missing from TCRdb's copy, which holds only in-frame ones; the method was immunoSEQ multiplex PCR. The table records tens of thousands of clones, about two thirds of them present only once. With approximately ten days of culture completed, CD4+ T cells were isolated. Antigens of these TCRs are unknown. The sequencing used CD4+ T cells from PBMCs cultured without peptide, collected before COVID-19 vaccination. These receptors were taken from a human donor who had a prior SARS-CoV-2 infection.

J is TRBJ2-3 and V is TRBV7-3, with a possible D match to TRBD2 (5 bases). Germline V gene lookup returns CDR1 SGHTA and CDR2 FQGTGA. V was trimmed by 2 bases and J by 5 bases, leaving 11 bases between them. The CDR3 extends over 14 amino acids. The CDR3 loop is CASSLSGKGDTQYF. For the CDR3, the DNA is TGTGCCAGCAGCTTATCGGGGAAGGGAGATACGCAGTATTTT.

This rearrangement joins TRBV25-1 to TRBJ2-2; D ambiguous. The length of the CDR3 is 14 residues. Trimming left V 1 base short and J 6 bases short, with 9 bases between. Germline CDR1 MGHDK, CDR2 SYGVNS. The CDR3 loop is CASSESEWAGELFF. CDR3 coding DNA: TGTGCCAGCAGTGAATCCGAGTGGGCCGGGGAGCTGTTTTTT.

J is TRBJ2-7 and V is TRBV10-3; 10 nucleotides match TRBD2. Trimming took 4 bases from V and 5 from J; bases not matched to a gene: 14. Germline V gives CDR1 ENHRY, CDR2 SYGVKD. The CDR3 loop spans 17 amino acids. This chain's CDR3 is CAISGSKPGLAYDEQYF. CDR3 nucleotides: TGTGCCATCAGTGGATCAAAGCCGGGACTAGCGTATGACGAGCAGTACTTC.

This chain uses TRBV6-6 with TRBJ2-7, with D possibly matching TRBD2 (5 bases). Germline-derived CDR1 and CDR2 are MNHNY and SVGAGI (reference sequence). With 5 bases removed from V and 5 bases from J, the gap between germline ends came to 16 bases. This CDR3 spans 14 amino acids. CDR3 DNA: TGTGCCAGCAGTCCACCTCGGACTCCCCACGAGCAGTACTTC. Its protein is CASSPPRTPHEQYF.

The chain combines TRBV5-1 with TRBJ2-2; the D is unclear. The CDR3 is made up of 15 amino acids. Trimming took 1 base from V and 0 from J, leaving 7 bases between them. Germline V gene lookup returns CDR1 SGHRS and CDR2 YFSETQ. The CDR3 nucleotides read TGCGCCAGCAGCTTGTCCAGGTCGAACACCGGGGAGCTGTTTTTT. Translation: CASSLSRSNTGELFF.

This clone turned up a few times. V usage is TRBV6-5 and J usage is TRBJ2-5; D not resolved. This CDR3 spans 14 amino acids. Deletions cut 2 bases from V and 0 bases from J, with 7 bases between. The germline V gene has CDR1 MNHEY and CDR2 SVGAGI. CDR3 bases: TGTGCCAGCAGTTACCGGCCGGACCAAGAGACCCAGTACTTC. Translating gives CASSYRPDQETQYF.

This chain connects TRBV2 to TRBJ2-7, with 8 bases that match TRBD1. Trimming took 6 bases from V and 2 from J; bases not matched to a gene: 6. The germline gives CDR1 SNHLY, CDR2 FYNNEI. This CDR3 spans 14 amino acids. The CDR3 coding sequence is TGTGCCAGCAGCGGGACAGGACTTCCCTACGAGCAGTACTTC. Translated: CASSGTGLPYEQYF.

The table lists this clone with a count of one. The gene calls are TRBV6-6 and TRBJ2-1; 9 bases are shared with TRBD2. J gave up 0 bases and V 6 bases, and 18 bases lay outside the gene matches. The CDR3 is made up of 20 amino acids. Germline V gene data show CDR1 as MNHNY and CDR2 as SVGAGI (reference sequence). CDR3 sequence reads: CASSSQTSGRIRSSYNEQFF. In DNA, the CDR3 is TGTGCCAGCAGCTCGCAGACTAGCGGACGAATTAGGAGCTCCTACAATGAGCAGTTCTTC.

The chain combines TRBV10-3 with TRBJ1-5; 9 nucleotides line up with TRBD1. The CDR3 extends over 17 amino acids. V was clipped by 2 bases and J by 1 base; unmatched bases: 6. CDR1 and CDR2 (germline): ENHRY, SYGVKD. The CDR3 nucleotides are TGTGCCATCAGTGAGACCGGGACAGGGTTGAGCAATCAGCCCCAGCATTTT. Protein: CAISETGTGLSNQPQHF.

The chain is built from TRBV5-4 and TRBJ2-1; 7 positions agree with TRBD2. The trim removed 1 base at V and 7 bases at J, leaving 8 bases unmatched. In germline, CDR1 is SGHNT, CDR2 YYREEE (reference sequence). This CDR3 region has 15 residues. As DNA, the CDR3 is TGTGCCAGCAGCTTGATAGGTGGGGGGGGGAATGAGCAGTTCTTC. Translating gives CASSLIGGGGNEQFF.

The V gene is TRBV7-9, the J gene TRBJ2-7; 11 bases are a match to TRBD2. The length of the CDR3 is 13 residues. V was pared by 5 bases and J by 5 bases, with 2 bases of the junction left unmatched. Germline V lookup: CDR1 SEHNR, CDR2 FQNEAQ (reference sequence). CDR3 nucleotides: TGTGCCAGCAGCGTACTAGCGGGAGACGAGCAGTACTTC. It codes for CASSVLAGDEQYF.

J is TRBJ1-2 and V is TRBV7-9; 7 bases agree with TRBD1. Germline CDR1 reads SEHNR; CDR2 reads FQNEAQ (reference sequence). The CDR3 is made up of 16 amino acids. The V and J ends lost 1 base and 3 bases, in that order; junction bases with no gene match: 8. The CDR3 DNA follows: TGTGCCAGCAGCTTAGACGGTTTTGGACAGGACTATGGCTACACCTTC. Translating it yields CASSLDGFGQDYGYTF.

V usage is TRBV7-3 and J usage is TRBJ2-1; 9 bases line up with TRBD1. This CDR3 has 13 amino acids. J lost 16 bases, V lost 2 bases, and 9 bases had no gene match. Germline loops: CDR1 SGHTA, CDR2 FQGTGA. In DNA, the CDR3 is TGTGCCAGCAGCTTACAAAACAGGGGGCCGAGATTCTTC. This translates into CASSLQNRGPRFF.